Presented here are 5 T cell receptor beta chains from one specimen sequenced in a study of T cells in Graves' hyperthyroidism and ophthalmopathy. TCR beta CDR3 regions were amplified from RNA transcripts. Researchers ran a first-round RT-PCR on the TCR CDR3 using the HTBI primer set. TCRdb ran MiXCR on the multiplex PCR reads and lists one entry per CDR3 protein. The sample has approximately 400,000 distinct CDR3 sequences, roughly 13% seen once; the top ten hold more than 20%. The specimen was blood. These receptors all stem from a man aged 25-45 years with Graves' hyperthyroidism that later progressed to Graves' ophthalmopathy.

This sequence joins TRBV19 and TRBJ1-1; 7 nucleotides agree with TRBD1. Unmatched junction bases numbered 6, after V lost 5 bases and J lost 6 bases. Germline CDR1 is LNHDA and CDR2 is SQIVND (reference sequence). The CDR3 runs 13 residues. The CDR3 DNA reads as TGTGCCAGTAGTGCTGAGGGGGCCTCTGAAGCTTTCTTT. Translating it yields CASSAEGASEAFF.

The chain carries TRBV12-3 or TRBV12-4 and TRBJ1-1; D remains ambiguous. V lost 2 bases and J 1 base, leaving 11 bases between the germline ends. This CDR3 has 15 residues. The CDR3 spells CASSLPLGSNTEAFF. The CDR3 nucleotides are TGTGCCAGCAGTTTACCTCTGGGGTCGAACACTGAAGCTTTCTTT.

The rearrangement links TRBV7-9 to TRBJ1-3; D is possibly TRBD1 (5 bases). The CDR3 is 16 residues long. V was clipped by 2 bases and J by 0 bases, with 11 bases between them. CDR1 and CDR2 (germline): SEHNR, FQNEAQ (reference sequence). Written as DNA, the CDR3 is TGTGCCAGCAGCTTAAGGGAGGGGAGCTCTGGAAACACCATATATTTT. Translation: CASSLREGSSGNTIYF.

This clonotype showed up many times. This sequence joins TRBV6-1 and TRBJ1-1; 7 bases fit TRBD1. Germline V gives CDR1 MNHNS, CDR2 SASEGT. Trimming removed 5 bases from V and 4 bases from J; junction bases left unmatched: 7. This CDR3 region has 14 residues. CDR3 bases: TGTGCCAGCAGTTCCTCAGGGGGGAGCACTGAAGCTTTCTTT. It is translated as CASSSSGGSTEAFF.

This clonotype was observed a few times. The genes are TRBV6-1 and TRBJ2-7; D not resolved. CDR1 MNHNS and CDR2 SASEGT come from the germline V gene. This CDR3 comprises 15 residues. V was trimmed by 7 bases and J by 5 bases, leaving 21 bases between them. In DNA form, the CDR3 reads TGTGCCAGCACCAAAACGGGCGGACCCCTGGACGAGCAGTACTTC. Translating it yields CASTKTGGPLDEQYF.